Described below is a single T cell receptor (beta chain) sequence and its context. No antigen is known for it. Base-call qualities are not available, and no considerably larger clone is one nucleotide away. A second Seattle source provided samples from volunteer blood donors who had recovered from COVID-19. Each collaborating institution followed its own protocols to collect whole blood in K2EDTA tubes. Collaborator samples were shipped for TCRbeta analysis as frozen whole blood, isolated PBMCs, or DNA extracted from either sample type. Deletion took 3 bases off V and 10 bases off J, with a span of 13 bases between the germline ends. Via the germline V gene (reference sequence), CDR1 is LNHDA and CDR2 SQIVND. The cysteine opens and the phenylalanine closes a CDR3 of 14 amino acids. Of the read, only the CDR3 DNA is kept; its 42 bases are in frame from base 1. The data belong to a study of blood T cell repertoires in COVID-19 (TCRdb year 2020). Study-wide context: Collaborator samples came from the United States, Italy and Spain and covered acute and convalescent phases of COVID-19. The material from the prospective study consisted of cDNA or gDNA derived from T cells, B-cell-depleted T cells, or PBMCs. The repertoires were released in a freely available public database intended as a resource for research on the immune response to SARS-CoV-2. A de-identified subject ID, COVID-19 status, age in years and sex were almost always included in the sample metadata. Where available, HLA class I and class II types were obtained from metadata supplied by the sample provider rather than from assay-based typing. The samples were drawn from two sources: the first 160 participants of the ongoing ImmuneRACE study, and approximately 1,300 subjects contributed by 6 global collaborators. Deeply sampled blood TCRbeta repertoires from subjects exposed to, actively infected with, or recovered from COVID-19 were included in the dataset.

The study at large found these results: The quantity of clinical and demographic metadata differed by source and by participant and was supplied without curation.

TCRbeta CDR3 regions were amplified from genomic DNA using the immunoSEQ Assay, a bias-controlled multiplex PCR. Processing in the source paper ran as follows. Nucleated cell counts per sample were estimated from amplification of reference gene primers within the assay. To quantify the absolute abundance of each unique TCRbeta CDR3 rearrangement, sequence reads were collapsed and filtered. For each sample, productive Simpson clonality was calculated as the square root of Simpson's diversity index over productive rearrangements. TCRdb provides this immuneACCESS table in a form limited to in-frame rearrangements. Some clones are lacking; in checked studies, under half of them reflect an unresolved V gene, and why the rest are absent is not known. Clone size and V and J calls were adopted from that table, with D and trimming inferred from the DNA. In this sample the table shows about 300,000 clones, about 80% of which occur a single time. Over 9% of the sample goes to the ten largest clones.

The chain is encoded by TRBV19 joined to TRBJ1-6; the best D guess is TRBD1, with 5 bases matching. The TCR originated in a woman in her fifties or sixties who had recovered from COVID-19. The sample was peripheral blood. The sequence in DNA is TGTGCCAGTAGTATCGCAAGGCGACAGTCACCCCTCCACTTT. Its protein is CASSIARRQSPLHF.